Below, 21 T cell receptor beta chains from the same sample are listed, as sequenced in a study of identifying expanded T cells in peripheral blood. Sequencing used immunoSEQ multiplex PCR; TCRdb keeps in-frame clones, though not all of them. The table lists about 130,000 clones, approximately 86% of them singletons. The sample consisted of blood. All receptors derive from a person aged 18 to 70 in good health.

V usage is TRBV27 and J usage is TRBJ1-5; D is unresolved. Trimming removed 0 bases from V and 4 bases from J, with 7 bases in between. The CDR3 runs to 14 residues. Germline V gene lookup returns CDR1 MNHEY and CDR2 SMNVEV (reference sequence). CDR3 residues: CASSLSRGNQPQHF. In DNA form, the CDR3 reads TGTGCCAGCAGTTTATCGAGAGGGAATCAGCCCCAGCATTTT.

CDR3 protein: CASSQDGRRETGELFF. CDR3 nucleotide sequence: TGCGCCAGCAGCCAAGATGGTCGCAGGGAAACCGGGGAGCTGTTTTTT. The J gene is TRBJ2-2, the V gene TRBV4-3; D is possibly TRBD1 (5 bases). V was clipped by 0 bases and J by 5 bases, with 13 bases between them. This CDR3 has 16 amino acids. Germline V gene sequence: CDR1 LGHNA, CDR2 YSLEER.

The chain links TRBV6-1 to TRBJ2-7; D not certain. Per germline, CDR1 MNHNS and CDR2 SASEGT. With 1 base removed from V and 2 bases from J, the gap between germline ends came to 12 bases. This CDR3 is 15 amino acids long. CDR3 sequence (DNA): TGTGCCAGCAGTGAAGATCCGAGAGCTACCTACGAGCAGTACTTC. Its translation is CASSEDPRATYEQYF.

The chain has TRBV6-4 and TRBJ1-1; maybe TRBD1 (5 bases). The CDR3 runs to 14 residues. Trimming took 4 bases from V and 1 from J, leaving 10 bases between them. Germline V CDR1 and CDR2: MRHNA, SNTAGT. The CDR3 DNA is TGTGCCAGCAGTGCAGGGCAAGAGAACACTGAAGCTTTCTTT. Amino acids: CASSAGQENTEAFF.

The chain uses TRBV6-6 and TRBJ2-5; D remains unclear. This CDR3 region has 13 residues. Deletions cut 2 bases from V and 2 bases from J, with 6 bases between. Germline CDR1 reads MNHNY; CDR2 reads SVGAGI (reference sequence). The DNA for the CDR3 is TGTGCCAGCAGTTACCGGTCTCAAGAGACCCAGTACTTC. It codes for CASSYRSQETQYF.

The V and J genes are TRBV2 and TRBJ1-2; 9 bases align to TRBD1. Trimming at V came to 7 bases and at J to 7 bases, leaving 7 bases not matched to a gene. This CDR3 has 13 residues. Germline CDR1 SNHLY, CDR2 FYNNEI. This CDR3 reads CASTGQGRGGYTF. CDR3 in DNA: TGTGCCAGCACGGGACAGGGACGAGGTGGCTACACCTTC.

This rearrangement joins TRBV2 to TRBJ1-3; a possible D gene is TRBD1 (5 bases). The CDR3 consists of 18 residues. Germline V gene sequence: CDR1 SNHLY, CDR2 FYNNEI. V lost 7 bases to trimming and J lost 0 bases, with 22 bases between them. The CDR3 DNA reads as TGTGCCAGCAACAACCGGGACCGCTCTTCGACCTCTGGAAACACCATATATTTT. Encoded protein: CASNNRDRSSTSGNTIYF.

J is TRBJ2-3 and V is TRBV2; possibly TRBD1 for D (5 bases). V was trimmed by 4 bases and J by 3 bases, leaving 11 bases between them. Looked up from germline, CDR1 is SNHLY and CDR2 is FYNNEI. CDR3 length: 14 residues. In DNA form, the CDR3 reads TGTGCCAGCAGTGTAGTCAGGGTGACAGATACGCAGTATTTT. Translation gives CASSVVRVTDTQYF.

V is TRBV11-2 and J is TRBJ2-5, with 10 bases lining up with TRBD2. There are 15 residues in the CDR3. Germline trimming cut 10 bases from V and 5 bases from J; bases unmatched to any gene: 13. The germline gives CDR1 SGHAT, CDR2 FQNNGV. CDR3 in amino acids: CATARERGGMETQYF. The CDR3 bases are TGTGCCACTGCCCGGGAGCGGGGGGGCATGGAGACCCAGTACTTC.

This clone appeared once. The chain couples TRBV6-5 to TRBJ2-7, with TRBD1 matching over 7 bases. The CDR3 runs to 13 residues. V gave up 6 bases and J gave up 0 bases; unmatched junction bases: 2. Germline assignment: CDR1 MNHEY and CDR2 SVGAGI. CDR3 loop: CASSGTASYEQYF. DNA for the CDR3: TGTGCCAGCAGCGGGACAGCCTCCTACGAGCAGTACTTC.

The rearrangement uses TRBV5-1 and TRBJ1-1, with D possibly being TRBD1 (5 bases). V gave up 7 bases and J gave up 0 bases, with 13 bases separating them. The CDR3 runs to 14 residues. Germline lookup yields CDR1 SGHRS and CDR2 YFSETQ. CDR3 bases: TGCGCCAGCGGGGGGACCAACGTGAACACTGAAGCTTTCTTT. Translating gives CASGGTNVNTEAFF.

This clone was detected once. The chain couples TRBV6-6 to TRBJ2-7; 10 bases fit TRBD1. CDR3 size: 14 residues. J gave up 4 bases and V 6 bases, and 6 bases lay outside the gene matches. Per germline, CDR1 MNHNY and CDR2 SVGAGI (reference sequence). The CDR3 region has the DNA TGTGCCAGCAGAGGGGACAGGGGCTTATACGAGCAGTACTTC. It yields the protein CASRGDRGLYEQYF.

The J gene is TRBJ2-7, the V gene TRBV10-3, with 8 positions matching TRBD1. CDR3 length: 16 amino acids. V dropped 3 bases and J dropped 4; count of bases not matched to a gene: 11. Germline values: CDR1 ENHRY, CDR2 SYGVKD. This CDR3 reads CAISDNRGVLQYEQYF. The CDR3 DNA sequence: TGTGCCATCAGTGACAACAGGGGGGTTCTCCAGTACGAGCAGTACTTC.

The gene calls are TRBV19 and TRBJ2-4; TRBD2 aligns across 12 bases. This CDR3 comprises 17 residues. CDR1 is LNHDA and CDR2 is SQIVND in the germline V gene (reference sequence). The V gene end was trimmed by 2 bases and the J gene end by 6 bases; junction bases not matched to a gene: 8. CDR3 sequence: CASSIPLAGGPVNIQYF. The CDR3, as DNA: TGTGCCAGTAGTATACCCCTAGCGGGAGGGCCTGTAAACATTCAGTACTTC.

The chain employs TRBV5-4 and TRBJ2-3; maybe TRBD1 (5 bases). This CDR3 spans 16 amino acids. Germline V gives CDR1 SGHNT, CDR2 YYREEE (reference sequence). The ends were cut back, 2 bases at V and 2 bases at J, with 15 bases in the middle. In DNA form, the CDR3 reads TGTGCCAGCAGCTTCCCAGGGCAGTTCGACACAGATACGCAGTATTTT. It translates to CASSFPGQFDTDTQYF. Filled out from reference TRBV5-4 and TRBJ2-3, the complete variable domain reads ETGVTQSPTHLIKTRGQQVTLRCSSQSGHNTVSWYQQALGQGPQFIFQYYREEENGRGNFPPRFSGLQFPNYSSELNVNALELDDSALYLCASSFPGQFDTDTQYFGPGTRLTVL.

The chain uses TRBV7-8 and TRBJ2-5; D unresolved. CDR1 and CDR2 from the germline V gene are SGHVS and FQNEAQ. The CDR3 has 13 amino acids. With 1 base removed from V and 4 bases from J, the gap between germline ends came to 7 bases. In nucleotides, the CDR3 is TGTGCCAGCAGCTTAGGAGGCGGAGAGACCCAGTACTTC. Its translation: CASSLGGGETQYF.

CDR3 in amino acids: CASSLGDRGHSPLHF. CDR3 sequence (DNA): TGTGCCAGCAGCTTAGGGGACAGGGGGCATTCACCCCTCCACTTT. The V call is TRBV14, the J call TRBJ1-6, with 12 bases identical to TRBD1. With V trimmed by 5 bases and J by 8 bases, 4 bases remained unmatched. Germline assignment: CDR1 SGHDN and CDR2 FVKESK. The CDR3 loop spans 15 amino acids. The full variable domain, in which reference TRBV14 and TRBJ1-6 provide the parts outside the CDR3, is EAGVTQFPSHSVIEKGQTVTLRCDPISGHDNLYWYRRVMGKEIKFLLHFVKESKQDESGMPNNRFLAERTGGTYSTLKVQPAELEDSGVYFCASSLGDRGHSPLHFGNGTRLTVT.

V gene TRBV7-2 combines with J gene TRBJ1-4, with no clear D. Trimming stripped 7 bases from V and 8 bases from J, with 17 bases between. The CDR3 consists of 14 residues. Germline V CDR1 and CDR2: SGHTA, FQGNSA. CDR3 sequence reads: CASTKAIGREKLFF. CDR3 DNA sequence: TGTGCCAGCACCAAGGCGATTGGAAGAGAAAAACTGTTTTTT. The full variable domain, completed using reference TRBV7-2 and TRBJ1-4, is GAGVSQSPSNKVTEKGKDVELRCDPISGHTALYWYRQSLGQGLEFLIYFQGNSAPDKSGLPSDRFSAERTGGSVSTLTIQRTQQEDSAVYLCASTKAIGREKLFFGSGTQLSVL.

CDR3 sequence (DNA): TGTGCCAGTAGAGACGGGAGGGCCTCCTACAATGAGCAGTTCTTC. Translating gives CASRDGRASYNEQFF. The chain carries TRBV19 and TRBJ2-1; 8 nucleotides agree with TRBD2. The J segment lost 0 bases and the V segment lost 6 bases, leaving 4 bases of the junction unmatched. The length of the CDR3 is 15 residues. The germline gives CDR1 LNHDA, CDR2 SQIVND (reference sequence).

The gene calls are TRBV7-2 and TRBJ2-5, with 8 positions matching TRBD2. The J segment lost 3 bases and the V segment lost 0 bases, leaving 3 bases of the junction unmatched. CDR1 SGHTA and CDR2 FQGNSA come from the germline V gene. This CDR3 is 15 amino acids long. CDR3 sequence reads: CASSLAGLEKETQYF. CDR3 sequence (DNA): TGTGCCAGCAGCTTAGCGGGACTAGAAAAAGAGACCCAGTACTTC.

Only one count was recorded for this clone. The chain links TRBV6-1 to TRBJ1-1; no clear D gene. V was clipped by 3 bases and J by 7 bases, with 12 bases between them. The CDR3 consists of 13 residues. Germline CDR1 MNHNS, CDR2 SASEGT. The CDR3 region is CASSDVGVSEAFF. The CDR3 region has the DNA TGTGCCAGCAGTGACGTTGGGGTGAGTGAAGCTTTCTTT.